This T cell receptor (beta chain) stems from a study of T cell changes during pregnancy in multiple sclerosis (dated by TCRdb to between 2018 and 2021). About the full investigation: In women with multiple sclerosis, the researchers looked at how the T cell repertoire shifted as pregnancy progressed.

On this clone itself: Its antigen has not been determined. The record has no base qualities; no much larger clone is one base away.

CDR1 and CDR2 were assigned from the germline V gene as SGHRS and YFSETQ. Compared with germline, V lacks 3 bases and J lacks 3 bases; bases without a gene match: 3. CDR3 length: 15 amino acids, cysteine to phenylalanine. The read is trimmed to its CDR3 DNA, 45 bases read in frame from base 1. Libraries were prepared through the immunoSEQ multiplex PCR assay. The source is immuneACCESS, and TCRdb retained only in-frame sequences with V and J called. Part of the clones is not carried over; for the studies checked, unresolved V genes explain less than half of this, and the remainder is unexplained. In all, the sample holds 65,000 to 95,000 clones, and about 89% of those were seen once. 1.5% to 2% of the sample comes from the top ten.

This sequence was found in a female donor with multiple sclerosis, enrolled in a pregnancy study. This specimen consisted of peripheral blood, obtained before pregnancy. The chain uses TRBV5-1 and TRBJ2-2, with 9 junctional bases fitting TRBD1. The DNA reads as follows: TGCGCCAGCAGCTGGGGGGACAGGGACACCGGGGAGCTGTTTTTT. The encoded protein is CASSWGDRDTGELFF.